This T cell receptor beta chain was sequenced for a study of CD8 T cells in Susac syndrome. RNA was extracted with the RNeasy kit, and a quantity of about 0.45 to 1 ug was reverse transcribed using random hexamers. MiXCR, run by TCRdb on the immunoSEQ multiplex PCR reads, gives a single entry per CDR3 protein. The sample has fewer than 140,000 distinct CDR3 sequences, roughly 94% seen once. This CDR3 has 15 residues. With V trimmed by 4 bases and J by 1 base, 3 bases remained unmatched. From germline, CDR1 is MNHEY and CDR2 SVGEGT. Sequencing used CD8+ T cells from PBMCs. The receptor was derived from a human donor with Susac syndrome. This chain connects TRBV6-2 or TRBV6-3 to TRBJ2-3; the match to TRBD2 covers 9 bases. Written as DNA, the CDR3 is TGTGCCAGCAGTTGGCCTAGCGGGGGCACAGATACGCAGTATTTT. Protein product: CASSWPSGGTDTQYF.